This T cell receptor beta chain was sequenced in a study of T-cell reconstitution after alpha-beta-depleted transplantation in children. A library of TCRbeta sequences, prepared with unique molecular identifiers, was generated. TCRdb passed the PCR reads through MiXCR, listing each CDR3 protein once. The sample yields around 700,000 distinct CDR3 sequences, 13% seen once. The CDR3 spans 17 residues. Trimming at V came to 2 bases and at J to 0 bases, leaving 9 bases not matched to a gene. CDR1 and CDR2 (germline): MGHDK, SYGVNS. Only a few counts were recorded for this clonotype. Its antigen is as yet unknown. Notes on the study in general: Some patients' high day-60 TCRbeta diversity was attributed to recipient cells surviving conditioning. Several hundred expanded graft clones reportedly supplied alpha-beta T cells about two months after transplant. A year post-transplant, T-cell counts and diversity derived mostly from newly produced T cells.

This material consisted of PBMCs, taken before TCRalphabeta/CD19-depleted stem cell transplant. This chain joins TRBV25-1 and TRBJ1-1; 7 bases align to TRBD1. This TCR derives from a girl aged 2-15 years with congenital amegakaryocytic thrombocytopenia, due to receive a stem cell transplant. CDR3 residues: CASSEISPGTVNTEAFF. In nucleotides, the CDR3 is TGTGCCAGCAGTGAAATATCACCCGGGACAGTGAACACTGAAGCTTTCTTT.